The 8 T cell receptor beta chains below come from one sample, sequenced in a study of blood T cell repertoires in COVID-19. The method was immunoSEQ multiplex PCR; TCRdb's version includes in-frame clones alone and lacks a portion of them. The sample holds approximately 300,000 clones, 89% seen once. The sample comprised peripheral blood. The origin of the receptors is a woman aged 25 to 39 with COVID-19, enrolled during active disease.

The CDR3 DNA reads TGTGCCAGCAGTTTGACAGGGGGAATGGGGGTTAGCTACACCTTC. The encoded protein is CASSLTGGMGVSYTF. The rearrangement uses TRBV27 and TRBJ1-2; 9 nucleotides align to TRBD1. Germline CDR1 reads MNHEY; CDR2 reads SMNVEV (reference sequence). This CDR3 contains 15 residues. J was trimmed by 9 bases and V by 3 bases; bases with no gene match: 11.

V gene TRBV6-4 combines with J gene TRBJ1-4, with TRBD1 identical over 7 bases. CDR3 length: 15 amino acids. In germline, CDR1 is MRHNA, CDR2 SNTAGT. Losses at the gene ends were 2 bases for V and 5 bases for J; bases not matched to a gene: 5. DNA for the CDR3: TGTGCCAGCAGTGACACAAAGGACAGGAATGAAAAACTGTTTTTT. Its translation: CASSDTKDRNEKLFF.

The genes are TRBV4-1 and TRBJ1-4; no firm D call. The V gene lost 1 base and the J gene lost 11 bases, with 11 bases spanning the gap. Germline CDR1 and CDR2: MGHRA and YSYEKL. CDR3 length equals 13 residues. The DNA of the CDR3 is TGCGCCAGCAGCCAAGCCACGGTTCGGAAACTGTTTTTT. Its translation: CASSQATVRKLFF.

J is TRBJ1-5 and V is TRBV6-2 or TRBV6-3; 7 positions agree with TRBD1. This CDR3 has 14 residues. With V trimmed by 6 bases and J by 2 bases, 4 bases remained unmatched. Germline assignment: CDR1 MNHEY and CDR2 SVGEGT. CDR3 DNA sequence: TGTGCCAGCAGCAGGGGGGGTCGCAATCAGCCCCAGCATTTT. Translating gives CASSRGGRNQPQHF.

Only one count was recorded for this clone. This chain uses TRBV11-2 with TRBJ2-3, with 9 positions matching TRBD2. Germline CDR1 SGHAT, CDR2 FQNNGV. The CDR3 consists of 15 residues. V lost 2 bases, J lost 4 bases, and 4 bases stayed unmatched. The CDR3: CASSLMRGGADTQYF. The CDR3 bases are TGTGCCAGCAGCTTAATGCGGGGGGGGGCAGATACGCAGTATTTT.

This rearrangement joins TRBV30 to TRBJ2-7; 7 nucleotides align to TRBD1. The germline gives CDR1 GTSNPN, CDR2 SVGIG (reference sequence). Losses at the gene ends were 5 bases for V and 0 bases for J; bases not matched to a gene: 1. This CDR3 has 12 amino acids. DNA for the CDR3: TGTGCCTGGGGGACAGTCTCCTACGAGCAGTACTTC. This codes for CAWGTVSYEQYF.

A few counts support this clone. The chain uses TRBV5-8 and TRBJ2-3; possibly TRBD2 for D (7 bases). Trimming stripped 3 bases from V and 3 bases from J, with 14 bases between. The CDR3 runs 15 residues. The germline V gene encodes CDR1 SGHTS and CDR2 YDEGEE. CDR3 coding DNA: TGTGCCAGCAGCTGGGGGGGCAGGGAGACAGATACGCAGTATTTT. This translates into CASSWGGRETDTQYF.

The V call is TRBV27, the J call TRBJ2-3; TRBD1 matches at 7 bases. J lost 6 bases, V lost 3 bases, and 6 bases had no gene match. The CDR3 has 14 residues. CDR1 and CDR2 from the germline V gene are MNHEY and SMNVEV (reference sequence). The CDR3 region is CASSLSRGRDTQYF. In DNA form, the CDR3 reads TGTGCCAGCAGTTTGTCGAGGGGGCGGGATACGCAGTATTTT.